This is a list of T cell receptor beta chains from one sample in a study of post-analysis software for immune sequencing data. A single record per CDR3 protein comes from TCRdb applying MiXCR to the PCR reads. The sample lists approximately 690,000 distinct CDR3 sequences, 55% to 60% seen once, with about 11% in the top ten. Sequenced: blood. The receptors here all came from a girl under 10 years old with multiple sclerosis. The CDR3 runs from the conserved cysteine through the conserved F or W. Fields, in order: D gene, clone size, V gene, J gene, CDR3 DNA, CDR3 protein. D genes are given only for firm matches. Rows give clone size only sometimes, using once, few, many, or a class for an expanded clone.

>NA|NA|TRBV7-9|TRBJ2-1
TGTGCCAGCAGCTTACTCTTCCAGGGCACCTCCCACAATGAGCAGTTCTTC
CASSLLFQGTSHNEQFF
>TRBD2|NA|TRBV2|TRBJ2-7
TGTGCCAGCAAGTTAGAGAGCGGGACGCGCGAGCAGTACTTC
CASKLESGTREQYF
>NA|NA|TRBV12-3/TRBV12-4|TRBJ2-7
TGTGCCAGCAGTATGGGGGGGGCGTACGAGCAGTACTTC
CASSMGGAYEQYF
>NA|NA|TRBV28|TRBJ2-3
TGTGCCAGCAGTTTAAGAGGGTTGCGGGAAGGGACAGATACGCAGTATTTT
CASSLRGLREGTDTQYF
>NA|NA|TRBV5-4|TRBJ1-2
TGTGCCAGCAGTGGGAGCAGTCTCTATGGCTACACCTTC
CASSGSSLYGYTF
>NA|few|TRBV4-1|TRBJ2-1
TGCGCCAGCAGCCAAGATCCGCGGGGCGGGATCTACAATGAGCAGTTCTTC
CASSQDPRGGIYNEQFF
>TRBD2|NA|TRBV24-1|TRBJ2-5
TGTGCCACCAGCCCAGCGGGGGAAATTTGGACCCAGTACTTC
CATSPAGEIWTQYF
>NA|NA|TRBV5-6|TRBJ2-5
TGTGCCAGCAGTCTTGCGTTCCAAGAGGGAGAGACCCAGTACTTC
CASSLAFQEGETQYF
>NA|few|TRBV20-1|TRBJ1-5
TGCAGTGCCCGGAGCGGGGCTAATAATCAGCCCCAGCATTTT
CSARSGANNQPQHF
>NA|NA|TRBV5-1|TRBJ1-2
TGCGCCAGCAGTTCCAAGGGGAGTCGGGATGGCTACACCTTC
CASSSKGSRDGYTF
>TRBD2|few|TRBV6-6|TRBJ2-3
TGTGCCAGCAGTTACTTTCCTAGCGGGATGAGCACAGATACGCAGTATTTT
CASSYFPSGMSTDTQYF
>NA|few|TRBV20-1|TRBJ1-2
TGCAGTGCTATCTTAGGTGAAGGGGTGCTTGGCTACACCTTC
CSAILGEGVLGYTF
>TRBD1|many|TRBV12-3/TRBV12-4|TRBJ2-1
TGTGCCAGCAGTACAGGGGGCTCCTACAATGAGCAGTTCTTC
CASSTGGSYNEQFF
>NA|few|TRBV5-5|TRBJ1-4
TGTGCCAGCAGCTTGGGGATCGGGACCGCAACTAATGAAAAACTGTTTTTT
CASSLGIGTATNEKLFF
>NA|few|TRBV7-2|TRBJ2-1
TGTGCCAGCAGCTTTTTGGGCACCAAAAATGAGCAGTTCTTC
CASSFLGTKNEQFF
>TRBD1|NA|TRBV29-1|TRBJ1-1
TGCAGCGTTGAAGATTCGAGGGGGCTTGCGAACACTGAAGCTTTCTTT
CSVEDSRGLANTEAFF
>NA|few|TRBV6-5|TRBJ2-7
TGTGCCAGCAGTTACGGGCCTGGGGTCGAGCAGTACTTC
CASSYGPGVEQYF
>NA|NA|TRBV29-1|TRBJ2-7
TGCAGCGTCATCGACGGCCGAAGGGGCGAGCAGTACTTC
CSVIDGRRGEQYF
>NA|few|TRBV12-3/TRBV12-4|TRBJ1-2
TGTGCCAGCAGTCGTGGGTCCGCAACTGGCTACACCTTC
CASSRGSATGYTF
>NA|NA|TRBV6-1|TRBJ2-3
TGTGCCAGCAGTGAAGCCCTTGGGGGGAGCACAGATACGCAGTATTTT
CASSEALGGSTDTQYF
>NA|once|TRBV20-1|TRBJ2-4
TGCAGTGCTAGACCCCGGACCCCCAAAAACATTCAGTACTTC
CSARPRTPKNIQYF
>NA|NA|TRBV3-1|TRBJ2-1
TGTGCCAGCAGCCAGCGGGACACCTACAATGAGCAGTTCTTC
CASSQRDTYNEQFF
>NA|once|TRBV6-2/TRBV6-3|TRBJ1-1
TGTGCCAGCAGTTCGGGACACCGGGGAAGGACTGAAGCTTTCTTT
CASSSGHRGRTEAFF
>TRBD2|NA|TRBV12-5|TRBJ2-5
TGTGCTAGTGGGCCTAGCGGGACTGAGACCCAGTACTTC
CASGPSGTETQYF
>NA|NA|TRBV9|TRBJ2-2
TGTGCCAGCAGCGTAGACCCTATGAGGGGTGATCAATCCGGGGAGCTGTTTTTT
CASSVDPMRGDQSGELFF
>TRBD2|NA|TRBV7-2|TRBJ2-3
TGTGCCAGCAGCTTAGGGGGGCTAGCGGGGGGACCCCTGAGCACAGATACGCAGTATTTT
CASSLGGLAGGPLSTDTQYF
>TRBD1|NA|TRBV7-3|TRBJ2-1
TGTGCCAGCAGCGAAACAGGGGGAGGCTACAATGAGCAGTTCTTC
CASSETGGGYNEQFF
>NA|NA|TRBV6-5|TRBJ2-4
TGTGCCAGCAGAAAGAAAAACATTCAGTACTTC
CASRKKNIQYF
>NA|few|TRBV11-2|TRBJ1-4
TGTGCCAGCAGCTTTCATCCCAACGGACGGTTTAATGAAAAACTGTTTTTT
CASSFHPNGRFNEKLFF
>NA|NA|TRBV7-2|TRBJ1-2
TGTGCCAGCAGCTTAGACGCGGGACCCTATGGCTACACCTTC
CASSLDAGPYGYTF
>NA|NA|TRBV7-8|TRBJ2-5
TGTGCCAGCAGCTCCAGCTCGACCCAGTACTTC
CASSSSSTQYF
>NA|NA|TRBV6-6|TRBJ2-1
TGTGCCAGCAGTTACAGGGGGGATATCAATGAGCAGTTCTTC
CASSYRGDINEQFF
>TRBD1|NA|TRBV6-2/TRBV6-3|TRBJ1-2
TGTGCCAGCAGCAGCTCGATGACAGGGGGCGCAAAGAACTATGGCTACACCTTC
CASSSSMTGGAKNYGYTF
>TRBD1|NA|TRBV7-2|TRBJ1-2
TGTGCCAGCAGCTTTGTGACAGGGGCAATGGGAGGCTACACCTTC
CASSFVTGAMGGYTF
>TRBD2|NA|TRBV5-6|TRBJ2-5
TGTGCCAGCAGCTTGAGTCCGACTAGCGGACAAGAGACCCAGTACTTC
CASSLSPTSGQETQYF
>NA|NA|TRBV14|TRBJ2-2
TGTGTCAGCAGCCAAGCATTGGTCACCGGGGAGCGGTTTTTT
CVSSQALVTGERFF
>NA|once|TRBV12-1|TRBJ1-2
TGTGCCAGCAGTGCCCCCTGTGGCTACACCTTC
CASSAPCGYTF
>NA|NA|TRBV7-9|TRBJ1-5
TGTGCCAGCAGCCGGGGTGAACAGCCCCAGCATTTT
CASSRGEQPQHF
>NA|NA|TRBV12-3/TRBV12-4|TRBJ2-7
TGTGCCAGCAGCCCTGAGGGGGGAAGCGAGCAGTACTTC
CASSPEGGSEQYF
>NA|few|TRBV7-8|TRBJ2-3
TGTGCCAGCAGCTTAGTGGTCGGGGAAACTAGCACAGATACGCAGTATTTT
CASSLVVGETSTDTQYF
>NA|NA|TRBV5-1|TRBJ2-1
TGCGCCAGCAGCTTAAACGCGCCCATGGAATCTGGTAATGAGCAGTTCTTC
CASSLNAPMESGNEQFF
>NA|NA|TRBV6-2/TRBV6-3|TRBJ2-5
TGTGCCAGCAGTTACAGCAGGACACCCCAGACCCAGTACTTC
CASSYSRTPQTQYF
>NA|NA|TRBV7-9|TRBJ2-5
TGTGCCAGCAGCTTATCCCCAAATCCCCCGGAGACCCAGTACTTC
CASSLSPNPPETQYF
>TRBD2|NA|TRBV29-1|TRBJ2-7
TGCAGCGTTGTTCGCCTAGCGGGGGCCTACGAGCAGTACTTC
CSVVRLAGAYEQYF
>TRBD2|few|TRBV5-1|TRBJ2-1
TGCGCCAGCTTGGCTAGCGGGAGTTCAAATGAGCAGTTCTTC
CASLASGSSNEQFF
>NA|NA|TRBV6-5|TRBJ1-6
TGTGCCAGCAGCTTCGGGACATCGCGTTCACCCCTCCACTTT
CASSFGTSRSPLHF
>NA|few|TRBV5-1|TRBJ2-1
TGCGCCAGCAGCCATTCGGCCCTCTACAATGAGCAGTTCTTC
CASSHSALYNEQFF
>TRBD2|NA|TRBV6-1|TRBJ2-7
TGTGCCAGCAGTGAAATCTCTAGCGGGAGATTAACCTACAATGAGCAGTACTTC
CASSEISSGRLTYNEQYF
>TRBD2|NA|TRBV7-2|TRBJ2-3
TGTGCCAGCAGCCCGGGGGGGATAGCGGGAGGAGTTGGGACGCAGTATTTT
CASSPGGIAGGVGTQYF
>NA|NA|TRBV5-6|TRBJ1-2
TGTGCCAGCAGCCCAAGGGTCCTGCGTTATGGCTACACCTTC
CASSPRVLRYGYTF
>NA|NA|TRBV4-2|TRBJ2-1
TGTGCCAGCAGCCAAGATTACAGGGGGGGTGAGCAGTTCTTC
CASSQDYRGGEQFF
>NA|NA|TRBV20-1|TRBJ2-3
TGCAGTGCGAGGGGGAAACGGGGGTATAGCACAGATACGCAGTATTTT
CSARGKRGYSTDTQYF
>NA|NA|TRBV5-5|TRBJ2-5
TGTGCCAGCAGCCTCGACCCCCGGGAGACCCAGTACTTC
CASSLDPRETQYF
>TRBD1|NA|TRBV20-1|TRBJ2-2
TGCAGTGCTAAACCGGGACAGGACTCCACCGGGGAGCTGTTTTTT
CSAKPGQDSTGELFF
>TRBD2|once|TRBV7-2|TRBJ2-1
TGTGCCAGCAGCTTGGCCCCTCTAGCGGGGGGAAACAATGAGCAGTTCTTC
CASSLAPLAGGNNEQFF
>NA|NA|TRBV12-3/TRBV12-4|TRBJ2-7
TGTGCCAGCATTCGAGACGCGGCCAAGACCTCCTACGAGCAGTACTTC
CASIRDAAKTSYEQYF
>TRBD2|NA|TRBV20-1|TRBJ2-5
TGCAGTGCAAGGGGACTAGCGGGTTTCTTCGCAGAGACCCGGTACTTC
CSARGLAGFFAETRYF
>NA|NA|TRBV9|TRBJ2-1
TGTGCCAGCAGCGTGGACAGGAGGGGAGCCCTCTATGAGCAGTTCTTC
CASSVDRRGALYEQFF
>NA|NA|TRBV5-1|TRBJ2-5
TGCGCCAGCAGCTTGGCCATCTCGGGGGGCTCTGGCCAAGAGACCCAGTACTTC
CASSLAISGGSGQETQYF
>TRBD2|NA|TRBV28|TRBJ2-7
TGTGCCAGCAGTTCCCTACGGACTAGCGGGCCCTACGAGCAGTACTTC
CASSSLRTSGPYEQYF